The entry that follows covers one T cell receptor beta chain sequence. The antigen is unknown. Sequenced by immunoSEQ multiplex PCR; TCRdb stores in-frame clones only, minus some. The sample has 9,000 to 13,000 clones, around 91% seen once. This sample was included in a study of Tregs in tolerant kidney transplant recipients. Across the whole study: Recipients received nonmyeloablative bone marrow transplants from related graft donors, with transient mixed chimerism.

V trimming: 2 bases; J trimming: 7 bases; junction bases outside the gene matches: 8. Looked up from germline, CDR1 is MGHRA and CDR2 is YSYEKL. The CDR3 contains 16 residues. The sequenced sample was Tregs from blood cultured with allogeneic cells, obtained before the transplant. The origin of this receptor is a human patient who received a combined kidney and bone marrow transplant. This chain connects TRBV4-1 to TRBJ1-6; 7 positions match TRBD1. The CDR3 coding sequence is TGCGCCAGCAGCCAACAATCCCAGGGGGGAAATTCACCCCTCCACTTT. It yields the protein CASSQQSQGGNSPLHF.